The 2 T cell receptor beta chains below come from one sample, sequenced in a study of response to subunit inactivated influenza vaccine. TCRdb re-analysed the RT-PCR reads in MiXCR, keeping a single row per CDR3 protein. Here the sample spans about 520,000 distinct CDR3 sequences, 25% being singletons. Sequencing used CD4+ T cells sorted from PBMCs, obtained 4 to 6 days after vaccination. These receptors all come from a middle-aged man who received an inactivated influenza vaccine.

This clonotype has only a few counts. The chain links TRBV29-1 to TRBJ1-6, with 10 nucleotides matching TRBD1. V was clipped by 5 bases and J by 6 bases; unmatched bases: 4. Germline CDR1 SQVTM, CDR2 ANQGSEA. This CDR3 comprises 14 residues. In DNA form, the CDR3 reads TGCAGCGTTCGACAGGGGGCAGGTAATTCACCCCTCCACTTT. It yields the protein CSVRQGAGNSPLHF.

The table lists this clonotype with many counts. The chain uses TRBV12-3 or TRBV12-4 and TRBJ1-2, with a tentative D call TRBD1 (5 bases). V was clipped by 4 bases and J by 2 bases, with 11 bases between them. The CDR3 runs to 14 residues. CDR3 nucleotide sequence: TGTGCCAGCAGTTCCCGAAGGGGAAACTATGGCTACACCTTC. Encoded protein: CASSSRRGNYGYTF.